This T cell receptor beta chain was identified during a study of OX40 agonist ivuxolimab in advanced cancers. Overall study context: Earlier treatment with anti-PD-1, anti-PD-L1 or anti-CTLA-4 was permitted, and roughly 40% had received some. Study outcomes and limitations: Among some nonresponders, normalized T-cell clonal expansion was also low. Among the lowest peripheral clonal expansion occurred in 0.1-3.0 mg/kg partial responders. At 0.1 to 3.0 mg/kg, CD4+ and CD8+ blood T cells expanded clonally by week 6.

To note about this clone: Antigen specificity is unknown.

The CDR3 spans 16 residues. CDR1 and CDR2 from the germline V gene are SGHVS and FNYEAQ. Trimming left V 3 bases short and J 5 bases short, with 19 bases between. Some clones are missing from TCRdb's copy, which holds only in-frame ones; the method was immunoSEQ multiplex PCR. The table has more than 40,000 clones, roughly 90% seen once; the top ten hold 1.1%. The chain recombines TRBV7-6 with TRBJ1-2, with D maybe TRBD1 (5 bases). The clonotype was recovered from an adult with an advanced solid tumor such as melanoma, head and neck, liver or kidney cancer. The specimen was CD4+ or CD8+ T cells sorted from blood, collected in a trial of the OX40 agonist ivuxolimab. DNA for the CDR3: TGTGCCAGCAGCTTGGGGCAGCCTGAAGATGGGTATGGCTACACCTTC. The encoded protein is CASSLGQPEDGYGYTF.